This T cell receptor beta chain stems from a study of T cells after yellow fever vaccination. Whole-study findings and limits: The CD4 compartment and the CD8 compartment contained a small share of clonotypes in common. Post-booster samples contained most primary-vaccination clones (more than 95% CD4, 88% CD8). Though it reached lower strength, the secondary response hit its peak faster, day 5 versus 15.

This clonotype was detected only a few times. Its specificity is not known. The germline V gene encodes CDR1 MGHRA and CDR2 YSYEKL. The CDR3 loop spans 13 amino acids. The ends were cut back, 1 base at V and 6 bases at J, with 7 bases in the middle. A process of 5'RACE template switching, which added a universal primer site and UMIs, was used to make TCR cDNA. TCRdb re-derived calls from the 5' RACE reads in MiXCR, one entry per CDR3 protein. This sample carries about 300,000 distinct CDR3 sequences, approximately 10% of them seen once, and the ten largest clones take 3% to 4%. Source: CD4+ T cells sorted from PBMCs, taken 5 days after the yellow fever booster vaccination. This sequence originates from a man aged 18-30 years who received the YFV17D yellow fever vaccine. The V call is TRBV4-1, the J call TRBJ2-1, with D unclear. The CDR3 loop is CASSQVQVNEQFF. CDR3 nucleotides: TGCGCCAGCAGCCAAGTCCAGGTCAATGAGCAGTTCTTC.